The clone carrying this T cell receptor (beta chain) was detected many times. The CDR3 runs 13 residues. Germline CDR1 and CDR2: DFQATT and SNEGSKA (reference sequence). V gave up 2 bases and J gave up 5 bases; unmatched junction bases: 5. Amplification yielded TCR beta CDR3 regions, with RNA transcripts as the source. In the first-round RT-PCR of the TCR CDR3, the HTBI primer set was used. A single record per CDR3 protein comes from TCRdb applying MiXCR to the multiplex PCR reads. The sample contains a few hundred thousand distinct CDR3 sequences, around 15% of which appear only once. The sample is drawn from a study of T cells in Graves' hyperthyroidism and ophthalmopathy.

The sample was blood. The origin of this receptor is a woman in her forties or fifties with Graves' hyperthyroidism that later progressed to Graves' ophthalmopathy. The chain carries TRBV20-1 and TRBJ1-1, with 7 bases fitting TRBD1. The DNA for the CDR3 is TGCAGTGCTAGACCACTGGACAGGACTGAAGCTTTCTTT. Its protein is CSARPLDRTEAFF.